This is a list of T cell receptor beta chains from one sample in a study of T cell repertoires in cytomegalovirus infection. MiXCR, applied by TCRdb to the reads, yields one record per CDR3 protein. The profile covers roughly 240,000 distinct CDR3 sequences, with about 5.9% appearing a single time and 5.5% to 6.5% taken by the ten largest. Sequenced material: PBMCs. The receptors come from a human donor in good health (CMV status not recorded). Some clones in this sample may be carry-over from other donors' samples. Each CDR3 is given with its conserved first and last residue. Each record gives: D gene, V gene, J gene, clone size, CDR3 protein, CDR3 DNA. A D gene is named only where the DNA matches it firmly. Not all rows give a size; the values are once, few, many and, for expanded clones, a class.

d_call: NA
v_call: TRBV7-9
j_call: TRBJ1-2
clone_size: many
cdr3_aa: CASSLAGGYTF
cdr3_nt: TGTGCCAGCAGCTTAGCTGGTGGCTACACCTTC

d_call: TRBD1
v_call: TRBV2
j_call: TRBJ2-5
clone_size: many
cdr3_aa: CASSPDRGAQETQYF
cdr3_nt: TGTGCCAGCAGTCCGGACAGGGGCGCCCAAGAGACCCAGTACTTC

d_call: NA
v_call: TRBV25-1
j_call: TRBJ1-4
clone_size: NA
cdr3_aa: CASSPDNYGEKLFF
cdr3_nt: TGTGCCAGCAGTCCTGACAACTATGGCGAAAAACTGTTTTTT

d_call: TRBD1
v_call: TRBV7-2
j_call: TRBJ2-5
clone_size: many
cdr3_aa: CASSFPRGRSSQETQYF
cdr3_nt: TGTGCCAGCAGCTTCCCCAGGGGGAGATCCAGTCAAGAGACCCAGTACTTC

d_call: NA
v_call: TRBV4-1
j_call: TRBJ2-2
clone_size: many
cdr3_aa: CASSQERLGTGELFF
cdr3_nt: TGCGCCAGCAGCCAAGAAAGACTAGGCACCGGGGAGCTGTTTTTT

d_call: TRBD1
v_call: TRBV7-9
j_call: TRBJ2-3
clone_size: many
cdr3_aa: CASSWGQTSTDTQYF
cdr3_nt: TGTGCCAGCAGCTGGGGACAGACTAGCACAGATACGCAGTATTTT

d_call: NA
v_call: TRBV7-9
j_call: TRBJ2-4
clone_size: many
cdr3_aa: CASVSGGGEPQYF
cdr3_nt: TGTGCCAGCGTCTCGGGAGGGGGCGAACCTCAGTACTTC

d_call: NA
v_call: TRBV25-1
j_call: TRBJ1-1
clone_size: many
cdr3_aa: CASSELGSVTEAFF
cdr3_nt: TGTGCCAGCAGTGAATTGGGAAGTGTGACTGAAGCTTTCTTT

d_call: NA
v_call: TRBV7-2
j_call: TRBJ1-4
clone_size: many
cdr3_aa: CASSLLKGATNEKLFF
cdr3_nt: TGTGCCAGCAGCCTACTAAAGGGGGCAACTAATGAAAAACTGTTTTTT

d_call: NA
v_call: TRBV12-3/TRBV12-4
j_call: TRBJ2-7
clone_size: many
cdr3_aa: CASRRDGVYEQYF
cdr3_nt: TGTGCCAGCAGACGGGACGGAGTCTACGAGCAGTACTTC

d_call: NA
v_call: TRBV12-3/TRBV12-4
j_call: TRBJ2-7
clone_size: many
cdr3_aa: CASSFQGISYEQYF
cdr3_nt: TGTGCCAGCAGTTTTCAGGGCATCTCCTACGAGCAGTACTTC

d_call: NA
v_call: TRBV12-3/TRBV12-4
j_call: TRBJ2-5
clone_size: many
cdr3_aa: CASSFNGGLYQETQYF
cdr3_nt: TGTGCCAGCAGTTTTAACGGGGGCTTGTACCAAGAGACCCAGTACTTC

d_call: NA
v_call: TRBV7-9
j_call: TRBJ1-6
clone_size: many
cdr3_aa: CASSSDILPLHF
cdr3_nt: TGTGCCAGCAGCTCGGACATCCTCCCCCTCCACTTT